The subject of this entry is one T cell receptor beta chain. No antigen is known for it. The data were obtained in a study of OX40 agonist ivuxolimab in advanced cancers. Trimming removed 7 bases from V and 3 bases from J; junction bases left unmatched: 14. The CDR3 spans 16 residues. Germline values: CDR1 LNHDA, CDR2 SQIVND (reference sequence). Broader study findings: On average, CD8+ T cells had more expanded clones than CD4+. The authors did not determine the antigen specificity of the expanded peripheral T cells.

Here immunoSEQ multiplex PCR was the method, and the copy in TCRdb shows in-frame clones only, minus some. This sample has nearly 60,000 clones, with roughly 77% found just once. The sample here was CD4+ or CD8+ T cells sorted from blood, taken in a trial of the OX40 agonist ivuxolimab. The chain recombines TRBV19 with TRBJ1-1, with 7 bases that match TRBD1. The TCR originated in an adult with an advanced solid tumor such as melanoma, head and neck, liver or kidney cancer. CDR3 amino acids: CASTPQGEGGDTEAFF. As DNA, the CDR3 is TGTGCCAGTACCCCCCAGGGGGAGGGTGGTGACACTGAAGCTTTCTTT.